The 4 T cell receptor beta chains below were found in one sample sequenced in a study of blood T cell repertoires in COVID-19. Some clones are missing from TCRdb's copy, which holds only in-frame ones; the method was immunoSEQ multiplex PCR. Here the sample spans more than 200,000 clones, around nine tenths being singletons. The sequenced sample was peripheral blood. These receptor sequences come from a woman aged 55-69 years with COVID-19, enrolled during active disease.

The rearrangement joins TRBV3-1 (or the pseudogene TRBV3-2) to TRBJ1-2; 7 bases match TRBD1. J gave up 6 bases and V 9 bases, and 10 bases lay outside the gene matches. This CDR3 contains 13 residues. Germline values: CDR1 LGHDT, CDR2 YNNKEL (reference sequence). CDR3: CASSLQGTDGYTF. CDR3 coding DNA: TGTGCCAGTTCTTTACAGGGGACGGATGGCTACACCTTC.

V gene TRBV5-4 combines with J gene TRBJ2-7; perhaps TRBD2 as D (7 bases). Germline loops: CDR1 SGHNT, CDR2 YYREEE (reference sequence). This CDR3 is built from 17 residues. Between the trimmed V and J ends, which lost 0 bases and 7 bases, there was a span of 23 bases. CDR3 sequence (DNA): TGTGCCAGCAGCTTGGAAGGGGGGCTAGCGGCTGGGAGGGAGCAGTACTTC. The encoded protein is CASSLEGGLAAGREQYF. Drawing the rest from reference TRBV5-4 and TRBJ2-7, the complete variable domain is ETGVTQSPTHLIKTRGQQVTLRCSSQSGHNTVSWYQQALGQGPQFIFQYYREEENGRGNFPPRFSGLQFPNYSSELNVNALELDDSALYLCASSLEGGLAAGREQYFGPGTRLTVT.

The gene calls are TRBV6-6 and TRBJ2-2; D gene unclear. Germline values: CDR1 MNHNY, CDR2 SVGAGI (reference sequence). The CDR3 has 15 amino acids. V lost 5 bases and J 7 bases, leaving 17 bases between the germline ends. CDR3 sequence: CASSHLQVKSGELFF. CDR3 coding DNA: TGTGCCAGCAGTCACCTTCAGGTTAAGAGCGGGGAGCTGTTTTTT.

This clone was picked up one time. In DNA form, the CDR3 reads TGCGCCAGCAGCTCCCCGGGGACAGGACAAAGGACTGAAGCTTTCTTT. Protein sequence: CASSSPGTGQRTEAFF. The chain recombines TRBV5-1 with TRBJ1-1, with 8 bases that match TRBD1. The CDR3 covers 16 residues. J lost 5 bases, V lost 3 bases, and 12 bases had no gene match. Germline-derived CDR1 and CDR2 are SGHRS and YFSETQ.